The 6 T cell receptor beta chains listed next were all sequenced from one sample in a study of a mutant IDH1 vaccine in newly diagnosed glioma. Time point reported: baseline, week 1 (first vaccination visit). Treatment specified: pre-vaccination baseline after standard-of-care therapy. The method was immunoSEQ multiplex PCR; TCRdb's version includes in-frame clones alone and lacks a portion of them. The data show about 88,000 clones, roughly 80% seen once. The material sequenced was PBMCs, taken from a glioma patient treated with radiotherapy, temozolomide or both. These receptors all come from a man aged 35-49 years with glioma. Some clones in this sample may be carry-over from other donors' samples.

The chain employs TRBV5-1 and TRBJ2-2; D is unclear. Per germline, CDR1 SGHRS and CDR2 YFSETQ. Trimming took off 0 bases at V and 1 base at J, with 10 bases between the two ends. The CDR3 totals 16 residues. Here the CDR3 reads CASSLEPAGNTGELFF. For the CDR3, the DNA is TGCGCCAGCAGCTTGGAGCCCGCAGGGAACACCGGGGAGCTGTTTTTT.

The chain recombines TRBV6-5 with TRBJ1-1, with D uncertain. The CDR3 has 13 residues. V was shortened by 3 bases and J by 1 base, with 6 bases between the two germline ends. Germline V CDR1 and CDR2: MNHEY, SVGAGI. CDR3 amino acids: CASSYIENTEAFF. Here the CDR3 DNA reads TGTGCCAGCAGTTATATCGAGAACACTGAAGCTTTCTTT.

This chain links TRBV19 with TRBJ1-1, with TRBD1 matching 10 bases. The CDR3 has 13 residues. Per germline, CDR1 LNHDA and CDR2 SQIVND (reference sequence). Trimming took 5 bases from V and 6 from J; bases not matched to a gene: 3. The CDR3 reads CASSGTGAPEAFF. DNA of the CDR3: TGTGCCAGTAGTGGGACAGGGGCCCCTGAAGCTTTCTTT.

The chain employs TRBV19 and TRBJ1-2, with D unresolved. Germline lookup yields CDR1 LNHDA and CDR2 SQIVND (reference sequence). CDR3 length: 13 amino acids. V was cut by 11 bases and J by 1 base, with 14 bases left in between. CDR3 residues: CAPPLPDNYGYTF. The CDR3 region has the DNA TGTGCCCCTCCTCTCCCAGATAACTATGGCTACACCTTC.

V and J are TRBV25-1 and TRBJ1-4; no clear D. The length of the CDR3 is 14 residues. Deletions cut 3 bases from V and 6 bases from J, with 11 bases between. The V gene's germline CDR1 is MGHDK and CDR2 SYGVNS. CDR3 residues: CASSDAWTDEKLFF. In DNA form, the CDR3 reads TGTGCCAGCAGTGATGCGTGGACGGATGAAAAACTGTTTTTT.

The V call is TRBV10-3, the J call TRBJ1-1; D gene uncertain. The CDR3 totals 13 residues. V gave up 3 bases and J gave up 2 bases, with 7 bases separating them. Looked up from germline, CDR1 is ENHRY and CDR2 is SYGVKD. DNA of the CDR3: TGTGCCATCAGTGACCAGGTTAACACTGAAGCTTTCTTT. Translating gives CAISDQVNTEAFF.